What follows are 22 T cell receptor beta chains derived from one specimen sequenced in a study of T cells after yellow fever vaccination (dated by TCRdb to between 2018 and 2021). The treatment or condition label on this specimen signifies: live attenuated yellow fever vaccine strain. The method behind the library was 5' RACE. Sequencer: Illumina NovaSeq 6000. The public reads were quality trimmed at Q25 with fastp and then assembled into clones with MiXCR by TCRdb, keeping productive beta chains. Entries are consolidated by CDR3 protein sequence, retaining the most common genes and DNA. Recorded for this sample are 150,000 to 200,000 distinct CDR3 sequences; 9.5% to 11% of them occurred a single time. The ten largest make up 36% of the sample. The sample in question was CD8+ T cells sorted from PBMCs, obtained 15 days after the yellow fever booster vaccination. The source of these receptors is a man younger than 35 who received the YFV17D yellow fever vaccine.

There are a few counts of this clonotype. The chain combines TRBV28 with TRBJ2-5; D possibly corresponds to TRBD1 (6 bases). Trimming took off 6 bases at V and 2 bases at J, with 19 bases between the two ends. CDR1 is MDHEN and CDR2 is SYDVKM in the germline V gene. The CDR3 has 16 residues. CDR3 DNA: TGTGCCAGCAGCCCTTATCCAGGACAGACTCAAGAGACCCAGTACTTC. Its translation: CASSPYPGQTQETQYF.

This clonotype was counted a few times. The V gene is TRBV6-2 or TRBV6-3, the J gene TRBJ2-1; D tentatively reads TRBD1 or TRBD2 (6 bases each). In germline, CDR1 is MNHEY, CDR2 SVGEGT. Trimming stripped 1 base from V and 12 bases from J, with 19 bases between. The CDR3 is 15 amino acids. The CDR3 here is CASSYLTRHGGRQFF. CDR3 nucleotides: TGTGCCAGCAGTTACTTGACCCGACACGGGGGCAGGCAGTTCTTC.

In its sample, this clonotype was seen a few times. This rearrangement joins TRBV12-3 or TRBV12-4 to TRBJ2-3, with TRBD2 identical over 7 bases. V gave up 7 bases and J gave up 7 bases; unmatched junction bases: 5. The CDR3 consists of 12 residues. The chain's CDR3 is CASTDGGYTQYF. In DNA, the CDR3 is TGTGCCAGCACCGACGGGGGGTATACGCAGTATTTT.

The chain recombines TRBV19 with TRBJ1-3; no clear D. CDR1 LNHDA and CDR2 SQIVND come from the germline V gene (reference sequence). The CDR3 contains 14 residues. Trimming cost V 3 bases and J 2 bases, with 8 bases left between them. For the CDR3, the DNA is TGTGCCAGTAGTATGCGGACGGCTGGAAACACCATATATTTT. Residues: CASSMRTAGNTIYF.

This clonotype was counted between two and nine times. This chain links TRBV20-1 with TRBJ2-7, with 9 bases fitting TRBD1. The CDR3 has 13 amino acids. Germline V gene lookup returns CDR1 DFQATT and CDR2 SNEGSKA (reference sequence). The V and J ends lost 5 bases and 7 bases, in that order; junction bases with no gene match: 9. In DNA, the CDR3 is TGCAGTGCTCGTACAGGGGGCGCCCGGGAGCAGTACGTC. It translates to CSARTGGAREQYV.

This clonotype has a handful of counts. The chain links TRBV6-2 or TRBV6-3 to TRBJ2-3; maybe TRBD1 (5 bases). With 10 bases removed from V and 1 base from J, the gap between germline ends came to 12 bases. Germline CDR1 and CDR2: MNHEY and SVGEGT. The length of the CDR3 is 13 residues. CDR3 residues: CATVEQGTDTQYF. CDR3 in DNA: TGTGCCACCGTCGAACAGGGCACAGATACGCAGTATTTT.

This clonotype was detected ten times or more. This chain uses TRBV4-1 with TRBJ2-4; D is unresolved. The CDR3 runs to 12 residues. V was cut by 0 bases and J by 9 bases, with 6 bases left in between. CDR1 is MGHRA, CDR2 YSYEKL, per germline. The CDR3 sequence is CASSQDNSIQYF. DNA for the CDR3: TGCGCCAGCAGCCAAGATAATTCCATTCAGTACTTC.

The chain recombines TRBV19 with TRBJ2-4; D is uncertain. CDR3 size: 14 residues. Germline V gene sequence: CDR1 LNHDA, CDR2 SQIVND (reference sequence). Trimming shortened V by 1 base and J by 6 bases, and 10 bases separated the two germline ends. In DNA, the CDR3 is TGTGCCAGTAGTATAGGGGTAATGGGAAACATTCAGTACTTC. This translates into CASSIGVMGNIQYF.

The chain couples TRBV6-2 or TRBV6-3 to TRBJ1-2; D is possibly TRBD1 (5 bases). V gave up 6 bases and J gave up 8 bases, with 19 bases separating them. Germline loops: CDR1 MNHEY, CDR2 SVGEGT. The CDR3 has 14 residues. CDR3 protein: CASSKSHRLGGYTF. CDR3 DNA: TGTGCCAGCAGCAAGTCTCACAGGCTTGGCGGCTACACCTTC.

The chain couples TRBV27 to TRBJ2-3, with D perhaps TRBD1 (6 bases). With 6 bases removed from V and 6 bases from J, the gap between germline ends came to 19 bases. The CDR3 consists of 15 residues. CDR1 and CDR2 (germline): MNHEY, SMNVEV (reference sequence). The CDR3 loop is CASRPVNGGRDTQYF. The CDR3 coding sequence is TGTGCCAGCAGGCCCGTTAATGGGGGCAGGGATACGCAGTATTTT.

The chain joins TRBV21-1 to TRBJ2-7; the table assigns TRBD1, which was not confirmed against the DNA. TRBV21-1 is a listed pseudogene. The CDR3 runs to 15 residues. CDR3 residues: CASSSDRKREYEQYF. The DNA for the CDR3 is TGTGCCAGCAGCTCGGACAGGAAGAGGGAATACGAGCAGTACTTC.

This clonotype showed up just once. CDR3 sequence: CASTSPPGQGWNTQYF. CDR3 nucleotide sequence: TGTGCCAGCACCAGCCCACCGGGACAGGGGTGGAATACGCAGTATTTT. The V call is TRBV6-2 or TRBV6-3, the J call TRBJ2-3, with 10 bases fitting TRBD1. V gave up 7 bases and J gave up 7 bases; unmatched junction bases: 14. The V gene's germline CDR1 is MNHEY and CDR2 SVGEGT. The CDR3 length is 16 residues.

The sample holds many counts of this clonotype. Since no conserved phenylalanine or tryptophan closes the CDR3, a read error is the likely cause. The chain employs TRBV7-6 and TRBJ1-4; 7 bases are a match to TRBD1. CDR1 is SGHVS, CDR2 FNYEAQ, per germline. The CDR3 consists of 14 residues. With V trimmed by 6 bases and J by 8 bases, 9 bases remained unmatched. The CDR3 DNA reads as TGTGCCAGCAGTTTGACAGGGCATCCGGAAAAACTGTTTTCT. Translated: CASSLTGHPEKLFS.

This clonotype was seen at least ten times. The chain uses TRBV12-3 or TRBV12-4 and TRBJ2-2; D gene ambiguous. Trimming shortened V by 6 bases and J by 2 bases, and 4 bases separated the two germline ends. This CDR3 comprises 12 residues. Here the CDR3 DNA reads TGTGCCAGCAGCTCTAACACCGGGGAGCTGTTTTTT. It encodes CASSSNTGELFF.

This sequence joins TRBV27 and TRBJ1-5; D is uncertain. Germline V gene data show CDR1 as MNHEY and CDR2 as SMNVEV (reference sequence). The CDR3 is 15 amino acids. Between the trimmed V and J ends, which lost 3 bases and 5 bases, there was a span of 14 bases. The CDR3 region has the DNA TGTGCCAGCAGTTTTATAGGCGGGGTTGATCAGCCCCAGCATTTT. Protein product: CASSFIGGVDQPQHF.

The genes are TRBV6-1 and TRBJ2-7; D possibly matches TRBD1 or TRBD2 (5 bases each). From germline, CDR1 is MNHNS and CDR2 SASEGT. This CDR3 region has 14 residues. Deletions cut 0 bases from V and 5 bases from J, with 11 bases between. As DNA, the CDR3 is TGTGCCAGCAGTGAAGCGCACGGGGACCACGAGCAGTACTTC. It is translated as CASSEAHGDHEQYF.

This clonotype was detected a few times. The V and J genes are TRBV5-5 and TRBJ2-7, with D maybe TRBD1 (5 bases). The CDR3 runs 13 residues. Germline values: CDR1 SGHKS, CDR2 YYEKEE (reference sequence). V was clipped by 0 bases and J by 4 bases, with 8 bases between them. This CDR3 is CASSLGAGYEQYV. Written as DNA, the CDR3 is TGTGCCAGCAGCTTGGGGGCAGGGTACGAGCAGTACGTC.

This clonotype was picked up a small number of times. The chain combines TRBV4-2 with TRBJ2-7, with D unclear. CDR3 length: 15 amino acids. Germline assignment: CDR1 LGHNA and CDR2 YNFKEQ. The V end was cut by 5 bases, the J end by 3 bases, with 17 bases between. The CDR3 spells CASSRPAENSYEQYF. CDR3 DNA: TGTGCCAGCAGCAGACCAGCCGAAAATAGCTACGAGCAGTACTTC.

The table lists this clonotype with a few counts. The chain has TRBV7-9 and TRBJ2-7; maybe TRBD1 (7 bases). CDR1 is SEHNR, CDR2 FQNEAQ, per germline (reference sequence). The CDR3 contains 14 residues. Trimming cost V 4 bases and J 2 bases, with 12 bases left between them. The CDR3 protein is CASSWTTGAYEQYF. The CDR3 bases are TGTGCCAGCAGCTGGACTACAGGGGCCTACGAGCAGTACTTC. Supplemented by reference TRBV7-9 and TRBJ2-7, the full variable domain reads DTGVSQNPRHKITKRGQNVTFRCDPISEHNRLYWYRQTLGQGPEFLTYFQNEAQLEKSRLLSDRFSAERPKGSFSTLEIQRTEQGDSAMYLCASSWTTGAYEQYFGPGTRLTVT.

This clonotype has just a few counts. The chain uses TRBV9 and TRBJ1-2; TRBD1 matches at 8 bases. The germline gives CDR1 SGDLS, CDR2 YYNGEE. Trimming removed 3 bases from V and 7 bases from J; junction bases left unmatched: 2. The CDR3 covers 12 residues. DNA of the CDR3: TGTGCCAGCAGCGGGACAGGGTTTGGCTACACCTTC. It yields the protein CASSGTGFGYTF.

The CDR3 region is CASSQAAGTGNYGYTF. The CDR3 region has the DNA TGTGCCAGCAGCCAAGCGGCAGGTACTGGCAACTATGGCTACACCTTC. The chain combines TRBV3-1 with TRBJ1-2; D gene unclear. Trimming left V 1 base short and J 2 bases short, with 14 bases between. Looked up from germline, CDR1 is LGHDT and CDR2 is YNNKEL (reference sequence). The CDR3 runs to 16 residues.

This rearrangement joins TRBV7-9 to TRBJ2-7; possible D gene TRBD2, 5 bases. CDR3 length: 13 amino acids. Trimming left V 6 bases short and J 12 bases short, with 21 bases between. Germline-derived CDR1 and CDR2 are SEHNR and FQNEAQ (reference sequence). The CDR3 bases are TGTGCCAGCAGTAGCGTGTCTTGGGTCGCGGCGTACTTC. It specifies CASSSVSWVAAYF.